Listed here are 25 T cell receptor beta chains from one sample, sequenced in a study of read filtering for tumor transcriptome and immune sequencing. The library was built from roughly 400 ng RNA with molecular barcoded adaptors for alpha/delta and beta/gamma chains. TCRdb processed the reads anew with MiXCR; each CDR3 protein has one entry. The table includes 100,000 to 150,000 distinct CDR3 sequences, 10% to 15% detected once. The sequencing input was a population of CD138-negative cells sorted from bone marrow. All receptors come from a donor at least 40 years old with multiple myeloma.

The chain is built from TRBV20-1 and TRBJ1-5; 10 bases are shared with TRBD1. V was clipped by 7 bases and J by 1 base; unmatched bases: 4. This CDR3 has 14 amino acids. Looked up from germline, CDR1 is DFQATT and CDR2 is SNEGSKA (reference sequence). CDR3 protein: CSVTTGGSNQPQHF. As DNA, the CDR3 is TGCAGTGTTACGACAGGGGGCAGCAATCAGCCCCAGCATTTT.

This clonotype was counted a few times. The chain links TRBV5-6 to TRBJ2-5, with D maybe TRBD2 (5 bases). V lost 4 bases and J 0 bases, leaving 10 bases between the germline ends. Germline values: CDR1 SGHDT, CDR2 YYEEEE. This CDR3 contains 14 residues. CDR3 sequence: CASSLWRDQETQYF. The DNA for the CDR3 is TGTGCCAGCAGCCTTTGGCGGGACCAAGAGACCCAGTACTTC.

This clonotype was recorded many times. This chain uses TRBV6-6 with TRBJ2-7; D is perhaps TRBD2 (6 bases). The CDR3 loop spans 14 amino acids. Per the germline V gene, CDR1 is MNHNY and CDR2 is SVGAGI (reference sequence). V was shortened by 4 bases and J by 2 bases, with 12 bases between the two germline ends. The CDR3 DNA sequence: TGTGCCAGCAGTTCCGGAGGGCTCCCCTACGAGCAGTACTTC. Translated, it gives CASSSGGLPYEQYF.

This clonotype was found many times. This chain connects TRBV19 to TRBJ2-5, with TRBD2 matching over 14 bases. V dropped 8 bases and J dropped 1; count of bases not matched to a gene: 6. The germline V gene encodes CDR1 LNHDA and CDR2 SQIVND (reference sequence). This CDR3 contains 16 residues. CDR3 residues: CASEAGTSGGQETQYF. The CDR3, as DNA: TGTGCCAGTGAGGCCGGGACTAGCGGGGGCCAAGAGACCCAGTACTTC.

Points on this clonotype: A much larger clone is a single base away; this may be a read error. The rearrangement joins TRBV27 to TRBJ2-1; D is possibly TRBD2 (5 bases). Per germline, CDR1 MNHEY and CDR2 SMNVEV (reference sequence). CDR3 size: 11 residues. CDR3 sequence: CASSLGNERSF. The CDR3 DNA reads as TGTGCCAGCAGTTTAGGAAATGAGCGGTCCTTC.

This clonotype appeared many times. This sequence joins TRBV5-8 and TRBJ1-4, with a possible D match to TRBD1 (5 bases). Germline CDR1 reads SGHTS; CDR2 reads YDEGEE. V lost 3 bases and J 0 bases, leaving 24 bases between the germline ends. CDR3 length: 20 amino acids. CDR3 bases: TGTGCCAGCAGCTGGGGTTCCCGGGACGGATCGATCGCAACTAATGAAAAACTGTTTTTT. Amino acid sequence: CASSWGSRDGSIATNEKLFF.

To note about this clonotype: One junction end does not reproduce the germline sequence, and a read error may be involved. The chain carries TRBV6-6 and TRBJ1-5, with 7 bases aligning to TRBD1. Germline V CDR1 and CDR2: MNHNY, SVGAGI (reference sequence). This CDR3 is built from 17 residues. CDR3 in amino acids: CASSSNLGQDSNQTQHF. For the CDR3, the DNA is TGTGCCAGCAGTAGCAATCTCGGACAGGATAGCAATCAGACCCAGCATTTT.

This clonotype has a count of ten or more. The chain uses TRBV7-4 and TRBJ1-1; possibly TRBD1 for D (5 bases). The CDR3 runs to 12 residues. Germline V CDR1 and CDR2: SGHVT, SQSDAQ. V was trimmed by 10 bases and J by 1 base, leaving 10 bases between them. Here the CDR3 DNA reads TGTGCCAACTGCCAGGGGAACACTGAAGCTTTCTTT. Encoded protein: CANCQGNTEAFF. Full variable domain (remainder filled in from reference TRBV7-4 and TRBJ1-1): GAGVSQSPRYKVAKRGRDVALRCDSISGHVTLYWYRQTLGQGSEVLTYSQSDAQRDKSGRPSGRFSAERPERSVSTLKIQRTEQGDSAVYLCANCQGNTEAFFGQGTRLTVV.

At least ten counts were recorded for this clonotype. The chain combines TRBV12-5 with TRBJ2-3; possibly TRBD2 for D (6 bases). Germline CDR1 is LGHNT and CDR2 is FRNRAP. The CDR3 extends over 13 amino acids. V lost 5 bases and J lost 6, with 12 bases in between. The CDR3 here is CASGSGFGDTQYF. The CDR3 DNA sequence: TGTGCTAGTGGTAGCGGGTTTGGGGATACGCAGTATTTT.

This clonotype occurred many times. The V call is TRBV5-6, the J call TRBJ1-4; D is ambiguous. Germline lookup yields CDR1 SGHDT and CDR2 YYEEEE. Trimming removed 0 bases from V and 4 bases from J, with 13 bases in between. The CDR3 spans 16 residues. The CDR3: CASSLGSTAHNEKLFF. The CDR3 DNA reads TGTGCCAGCAGCTTGGGGTCCACAGCCCATAATGAAAAACTGTTTTTT.

A remark on this clonotype: Being one base from a much bigger clone, this may be a read error. This rearrangement joins TRBV12-3 or TRBV12-4 to TRBJ1-2, with D possibly being TRBD1 (5 bases). This CDR3 is built from 13 residues. V was cut by 4 bases and J by 4 bases, with 10 bases left in between. CDR3: CASSWGIAYGYTF. As DNA, the CDR3 is TGTGCCAGCAGTTGGGGGATCGCCTATGGCTACACCTTC.

This clonotype was counted ten times or more. The rearrangement uses TRBV7-9 and TRBJ1-1; tentative D call: TRBD1 (6 bases). V lost 4 bases and J 4 bases, leaving 19 bases between the germline ends. This CDR3 comprises 16 residues. Looked up from germline, CDR1 is SEHNR and CDR2 is FQNEAQ (reference sequence). This CDR3 is CASSWEGGARGTEAFF. CDR3 bases: TGTGCCAGCAGCTGGGAGGGGGGGGCGCGGGGCACTGAAGCTTTCTTT.

The chain couples TRBV7-9 to TRBJ2-3, with D possibly being TRBD1 (6 bases). CDR3 size: 15 residues. V lost 6 bases and J 0 bases, leaving 13 bases between the germline ends. The germline gives CDR1 SEHNR, CDR2 FQNEAQ (reference sequence). The CDR3 region has the DNA TGTGCCAGCAGTTCCGGGACACTAAGCACAGATACGCAGTATTTT. This codes for CASSSGTLSTDTQYF.

This clonotype showed up many times. The chain recombines TRBV21-1 with TRBJ1-5. TRBV21-1 is annotated as a pseudogene. The CDR3 sequence is 13 residues long. CDR3 amino acids: CASSKVRNQPQHF. CDR3 nucleotide sequence: TGTGCCAGCAGCAAAGTAAGAAATCAGCCCCAGCATTTT.

This clonotype was observed a handful of times. The CDR3 loop reads CASSLASASGSLGEQYF. The CDR3 nucleotides read TGCGCCAGCAGCTTGGCTTCAGCTAGCGGGAGTCTGGGGGAGCAGTACTTC. The V call is TRBV5-1, the J call TRBJ2-7; 10 bases fit TRBD2. The V and J ends lost 0 bases and 7 bases, in that order; junction bases with no gene match: 13. The CDR3 covers 17 residues. From germline, CDR1 is SGHRS and CDR2 YFSETQ. Combining the CDR3 with reference TRBV5-1 and TRBJ2-7 gives the whole variable domain KAGVTQTPRYLIKTRGQQVTLSCSPISGHRSVSWYQQTPGQGLQFLFEYFSETQRNKGNFPGRFSGRQFSNSRSEMNVSTLELGDSALYLCASSLASASGSLGEQYFGPGTRLTVT.

The chain carries TRBV6-6 and TRBJ1-1; tentatively, D is TRBD1 (6 bases). From germline, CDR1 is MNHNY and CDR2 SVGAGI (reference sequence). There are 14 residues in the CDR3. Trimming shortened V by 7 bases and J by 1 base, and 13 bases separated the two germline ends. The chain's CDR3 is CASNLWGANTEAFF. For the CDR3, the DNA is TGTGCCAGCAATCTCTGGGGGGCGAACACTGAAGCTTTCTTT.

This clonotype appeared many times. The chain has TRBV13 and TRBJ2-2, with D tentatively TRBD1 (6 bases). V was trimmed by 5 bases and J by 4 bases, leaving 11 bases between them. CDR1 and CDR2 (germline): PRHDT, FYEKMQ (reference sequence). The length of the CDR3 is 14 residues. The CDR3 reads CASSPDRATGELFF. For the CDR3, the DNA is TGTGCCAGCAGCCCGGACAGAGCCACCGGGGAGCTGTTTTTT.

In this sample, this clonotype turned up many times. The chain recombines TRBV10-3 with TRBJ2-2, with D possibly being TRBD1 (6 bases). V gave up 7 bases and J gave up 2 bases, with 11 bases separating them. The CDR3 runs to 14 residues. Per germline, CDR1 ENHRY and CDR2 SYGVKD. CDR3 sequence reads: CAITSQGNTGELFF. CDR3 nucleotides: TGTGCCATCACATCACAGGGAAACACCGGGGAGCTGTTTTTT.

This clonotype was seen only a few times. The chain joins TRBV5-5 to TRBJ1-5; D not resolved. V lost 2 bases, J lost 4 bases, and 10 bases lay in between. From germline, CDR1 is SGHKS and CDR2 YYEKEE (reference sequence). The CDR3 length is 14 residues. The CDR3 region is CASSLRWPNQPQHF. CDR3 in DNA: TGTGCCAGCAGCTTACGCTGGCCAAATCAGCCCCAGCATTTT. Together with reference TRBV5-5 and TRBJ1-5, the CDR3 gives the full variable domain: DAGVTQSPTHLIKTRGQQVTLRCSPISGHKSVSWYQQVLGQGPQFIFQYYEKEERGRGNFPDRFSARQFPNYSSELNVNALLLGDSALYLCASSLRWPNQPQHFGDGTRLSIL.

Ten or more counts support this clonotype. In DNA, the CDR3 is TGTGCCAGCAGCTTGGTAGCCCCGACCGGGGAGCTGTTTTTT. It yields the protein CASSLVAPTGELFF. The chain has TRBV5-6 and TRBJ2-2; D unclear. CDR3 length: 14 residues. V was cut by 0 bases and J by 5 bases, with 8 bases left in between. CDR1 is SGHDT, CDR2 YYEEEE, per germline.

The chain joins TRBV6-1 to TRBJ2-5; possible D gene TRBD2, 5 bases. This CDR3 contains 13 residues. The germline V gene has CDR1 MNHNS and CDR2 SASEGT. With 2 bases removed from V and 13 bases from J, the gap between germline ends came to 17 bases. The CDR3 loop reads CASSENLRGGAYF. Written as DNA, the CDR3 is TGTGCCAGCAGTGAAAACCTTAGAGGAGGCGCGTACTTC.

For this clonotype: A much more abundant neighbour one base away suggests this may be a read error. The rearrangement links TRBV5-1 to TRBJ1-6; maybe TRBD1 (5 bases). The CDR3 consists of 15 residues. The germline V and J ends were trimmed by 0 bases and 9 bases, with 13 bases remaining between them. Looked up from germline, CDR1 is SGHRS and CDR2 is YFSETQ. CDR3 protein: CASSLALGESSPLHF. In nucleotides, the CDR3 is TGCGCCAGCAGCTTGGCGTTAGGGGAGAGTTCACCCCTCCACTTT.

The J gene is TRBJ1-2, the V gene TRBV19; D ambiguous. CDR3 size: 12 residues. CDR1 is LNHDA and CDR2 is SQIVND in the germline V gene (reference sequence). Trimming took 3 bases from V and 3 from J, leaving 5 bases between them. The CDR3 region is CASSIEYYGYTF. DNA of the CDR3: TGTGCCAGTAGTATCGAATACTATGGCTACACCTTC.

The sample holds many counts of this clonotype. The V gene is TRBV20-1, the J gene TRBJ2-1; TRBD2 aligns across 8 bases. Germline V gene lookup returns CDR1 DFQATT and CDR2 SNEGSKA (reference sequence). V lost 0 bases, J lost 7 bases, and 8 bases stayed unmatched. This CDR3 is 15 amino acids long. The DNA of the CDR3 is TGCAGTGCTAGAGATCCGCGGGGGGCAGGGAATGAGCAGTTCTTC. Residues: CSARDPRGAGNEQFF.

This clonotype was counted ten times or more. The genes are TRBV7-2 and TRBJ2-1; the match to TRBD1 covers 8 bases. Germline CDR1 and CDR2: SGHTA and FQGNSA. CDR3 length equals 16 residues. Losses at the gene ends were 0 bases for V and 4 bases for J; bases not matched to a gene: 5. This CDR3 reads CASSLARTGGYNEQFF. In DNA, the CDR3 is TGTGCCAGCAGCTTAGCGCGAACAGGGGGATACAATGAGCAGTTCTTC.